These T cell receptor beta chains were read from a single sample in a study of shared T cell receptors in the human thymus. Profiling relied on immunoSEQ multiplex PCR, and the TCRdb table lists in-frame clones only, not all of them. The sample consists of 500,000 to 750,000 clones, roughly 90% of them appearing once. The sample also formed part of further work on human thymus T cells.

Sequencing used thymocytes. All receptors derive from a boy under two years old with a congenital heart defect. Each CDR3 is given with its conserved first and last residue. The D gene is left open where the match is weak. Not every row has a clone size; where given, it reads once, few, many or a size class.

abundance: .
j_gene: TRBJ2-7
v_gene: TRBV5-6
d_gene: TRBD2
CDR3nt: TGTGCCAGCAGCATAGGGACTAGCGCCCTCGAGCAGTACTTC
CDR3aa: CASSIGTSALEQYF

abundance: few
j_gene: TRBJ2-1
v_gene: TRBV13
d_gene: TRBD2
CDR3nt: TGTGCCAGCAGCTTAAACAGGGGATCGGGGCTAGCGGGGGCGGTCCTGAGCAATGAGCAGTTCTTC
CDR3aa: CASSLNRGSGLAGAVLSNEQFF

abundance: .
j_gene: TRBJ1-1
v_gene: TRBV29-1
d_gene: .
CDR3nt: TGCAGCGTTGACAATCACGGGAGTCGACAGAGGTCTGAAGCTTTCTTT
CDR3aa: CSVDNHGSRQRSEAFF

abundance: .
j_gene: TRBJ2-7
v_gene: TRBV28
d_gene: TRBD1
CDR3nt: TGTGCCAGCAGGGGAATAGACAGGGGCCCTCCTTACGAGCAGTACTTC
CDR3aa: CASRGIDRGPPYEQYF

abundance: .
j_gene: TRBJ2-7
v_gene: TRBV7-8
d_gene: TRBD2
CDR3nt: TGTGCCAGCAGCCCGCGAAAATCCAGTGGCGGGAGCGAGGAGCAGTACTTC
CDR3aa: CASSPRKSSGGSEEQYF

abundance: .
j_gene: TRBJ2-5
v_gene: TRBV20-1
d_gene: TRBD2
CDR3nt: TGCAGTGGGGGACTAGCGGAGACCCAGTACTTC
CDR3aa: CSGGLAETQYF

abundance: .
j_gene: TRBJ2-5
v_gene: TRBV15
d_gene: TRBD2
CDR3nt: TGTGCCACCAGCAGAGAGAAGGCGGGAGGGGGAAAGACCCAGTACTTC
CDR3aa: CATSREKAGGGKTQYF

abundance: few
j_gene: TRBJ1-1
v_gene: TRBV28
d_gene: TRBD1
CDR3nt: TGTGCCAGCAGTTGGTACAGGGGGCAGAACACTGAAGCTTTCTTT
CDR3aa: CASSWYRGQNTEAFF

abundance: few
j_gene: TRBJ2-1
v_gene: TRBV28
d_gene: .
CDR3nt: TGTGCCAGCAGCCCGCAGCGGGTCTCCTACAATGAGCAGTTCTTC
CDR3aa: CASSPQRVSYNEQFF

abundance: .
j_gene: TRBJ2-3
v_gene: TRBV5-4
d_gene: .
CDR3nt: TGTGCCAGCAGCTGCGAGGCAAGTGGAACCACAGATACGCAGTATTTT
CDR3aa: CASSCEASGTTDTQYF

abundance: .
j_gene: TRBJ2-7
v_gene: TRBV10-2
d_gene: TRBD1
CDR3nt: TGCGCCAGCAGTGGACAGGGGGACGAGCAGTACTTC
CDR3aa: CASSGQGDEQYF

abundance: .
j_gene: TRBJ2-7
v_gene: TRBV4-1
d_gene: .
CDR3nt: TGCGCCAGCAGCCAAGATCGCTTAGACTCCGAGCAGTACTTC
CDR3aa: CASSQDRLDSEQYF

abundance: .
j_gene: TRBJ1-2
v_gene: TRBV9
d_gene: .
CDR3nt: TGTGCCAGCAGCCTCTTGATGGGGGACTCTAACTATGGCTACACCTTC
CDR3aa: CASSLLMGDSNYGYTF

abundance: .
j_gene: TRBJ2-2
v_gene: TRBV6-4
d_gene: .
CDR3nt: TGTGCCAGCAGTGACCAGGCGGGACTTGGCGGGGAGCTGTTTTTT
CDR3aa: CASSDQAGLGGELFF

abundance: once
j_gene: TRBJ2-7
v_gene: TRBV7-2
d_gene: TRBD2
CDR3nt: TGTGCCAGCAGCTTAGGGCTAGCGGGAGAGGCGCAGTACTTC
CDR3aa: CASSLGLAGEAQYF

abundance: .
j_gene: TRBJ2-4
v_gene: TRBV11-3
d_gene: .
CDR3nt: TGTGCCAGCAGTTACCGAGTGGGTGCGGAGAACATTCAGTACTTC
CDR3aa: CASSYRVGAENIQYF

abundance: .
j_gene: TRBJ1-4
v_gene: TRBV25-1
d_gene: .
CDR3nt: TGTGCCAGCAGTGATTTGGGGGCCTGGGATGAAAAACTGTTTTTT
CDR3aa: CASSDLGAWDEKLFF

abundance: .
j_gene: TRBJ2-7
v_gene: TRBV5-1
d_gene: .
CDR3nt: TGCGCCAACGGACAGTCCTACGAGCAGTACTTC
CDR3aa: CANGQSYEQYF

abundance: .
j_gene: TRBJ1-1
v_gene: TRBV12-5
d_gene: TRBD1
CDR3nt: TGTGCTAGTGGTTCCTCGACAGGGAGGAACACTGAAGCTTTCTTT
CDR3aa: CASGSSTGRNTEAFF

abundance: .
j_gene: TRBJ2-7
v_gene: TRBV4-2
d_gene: .
CDR3nt: TGTGCCAGCAGCCAAGGGCCGTTCTCCTACGAGCAGTACTTC
CDR3aa: CASSQGPFSYEQYF

abundance: .
j_gene: TRBJ2-1
v_gene: TRBV7-8
d_gene: TRBD2
CDR3nt: TGTGCCAGCAGCTTTGGAGCGGGAGGCTACAATGAGCAGTTCTTC
CDR3aa: CASSFGAGGYNEQFF

abundance: .
j_gene: TRBJ2-1
v_gene: TRBV5-1
d_gene: TRBD1
CDR3nt: TGCGCCAGCAGCTCCTCCGGGACAGGGGACTACAATGAGCAGTTCTTC
CDR3aa: CASSSSGTGDYNEQFF

abundance: few
j_gene: TRBJ2-2
v_gene: TRBV4-2
d_gene: TRBD2
CDR3nt: TGTGCCAGCAGCCAGGGACTAGCGGACACCGGGGAGCTGTTTTTT
CDR3aa: CASSQGLADTGELFF

abundance: .
j_gene: TRBJ2-4
v_gene: TRBV29-1
d_gene: .
CDR3nt: TGCAGCGTTGAAGAGCGCCTAGCCAAAAACATTCAGTACTTC
CDR3aa: CSVEERLAKNIQYF

abundance: .
j_gene: TRBJ1-2
v_gene: TRBV27
d_gene: .
CDR3nt: TGTGCCAGCAGAGTAAATCCGGCTCATGGGGATGGAGGGTATGGCTACACCTTC
CDR3aa: CASRVNPAHGDGGYGYTF

abundance: .
j_gene: TRBJ2-7
v_gene: TRBV11-1
d_gene: TRBD2
CDR3nt: TGTGCCAGCAGCCCCCGCCCTGAAGTCAGCGGGAGATCCTACGAGCAGTACTTC
CDR3aa: CASSPRPEVSGRSYEQYF

abundance: .
j_gene: TRBJ1-1
v_gene: TRBV4-3
d_gene: TRBD1
CDR3nt: TGCGCCAGCAGCCAAGACGGGGACAGGGGATCGGTGGGTGCTGAAGCTTTCTTT
CDR3aa: CASSQDGDRGSVGAEAFF

abundance: once
j_gene: TRBJ2-7
v_gene: TRBV6-1
d_gene: TRBD2
CDR3nt: TGTGCCAGCAGGGAGCGGGAGGACTCCTACGAGCAGTACTTC
CDR3aa: CASREREDSYEQYF

abundance: .
j_gene: TRBJ2-4
v_gene: TRBV25-1
d_gene: .
CDR3nt: TGTGCCAGCTCACCGGGACTTTTGGCCAAAAACATTCAGTACTTC
CDR3aa: CASSPGLLAKNIQYF

abundance: once
j_gene: TRBJ1-5
v_gene: TRBV6-4
d_gene: .
CDR3nt: TGTGCCAGCAGTTGGACAGCAGGCAATCAGCCCCAGCATTTT
CDR3aa: CASSWTAGNQPQHF

abundance: .
j_gene: TRBJ1-1
v_gene: TRBV7-9
d_gene: .
CDR3nt: TGTGCCAGCAGCTCGCTCTTAGGGAGCGCCATGGAGGCTTTCTTT
CDR3aa: CASSSLLGSAMEAFF

abundance: .
j_gene: TRBJ1-5
v_gene: TRBV2
d_gene: .
CDR3nt: TGTGCCAGCAGTGAAGCGCACGGGAGGGATAGCAATCAGCCCCAGCATTTT
CDR3aa: CASSEAHGRDSNQPQHF

abundance: .
j_gene: TRBJ2-7
v_gene: TRBV27
d_gene: TRBD2
CDR3nt: TGTGCCAGCAGTTCCTCCGTGACTAGCGGGGAGTCCTACGAGCAGTACTTC
CDR3aa: CASSSSVTSGESYEQYF

abundance: .
j_gene: TRBJ2-1
v_gene: TRBV5-6
d_gene: TRBD2
CDR3nt: TGTGCCAGCAGCTTGGGCAAATTAGCGGGAGGGAATGAGCAGTTCTTC
CDR3aa: CASSLGKLAGGNEQFF

abundance: .
j_gene: TRBJ2-1
v_gene: TRBV7-9
d_gene: TRBD1
CDR3nt: TGTGCCAGCAGCTTATTAGGTGGGACAGGGGACAATGAGCAGTTCTTC
CDR3aa: CASSLLGGTGDNEQFF

abundance: .
j_gene: TRBJ1-2
v_gene: TRBV7-3
d_gene: TRBD1
CDR3nt: TGTGCCAGCAGCCCGACTACAGGGGGGTCGAGGGGCTATGGCTACACCTTC
CDR3aa: CASSPTTGGSRGYGYTF

abundance: .
j_gene: TRBJ2-7
v_gene: TRBV28
d_gene: TRBD1
CDR3nt: TGTGCCAGCAGTTTAAGGACAGGGGGCTCGTACGAGCAGTACTTC
CDR3aa: CASSLRTGGSYEQYF

abundance: .
j_gene: TRBJ1-2
v_gene: TRBV30
d_gene: .
CDR3nt: TGTGCCTGGAGGAGCGGGGACCCGTCTAACTATGGCTACACCTTC
CDR3aa: CAWRSGDPSNYGYTF

abundance: .
j_gene: TRBJ2-5
v_gene: TRBV28
d_gene: TRBD2
CDR3nt: TGTGCCAGCAGTTTGGTTGCTAGCGGCAATGAAGAGACCCAGTACTTC
CDR3aa: CASSLVASGNEETQYF

abundance: .
j_gene: TRBJ2-7
v_gene: TRBV28
d_gene: TRBD1
CDR3nt: TGTGCCAGCAGTCCAGGGGGCTACGAGCAGTACTTC
CDR3aa: CASSPGGYEQYF

abundance: .
j_gene: TRBJ2-2
v_gene: TRBV10-3
d_gene: TRBD2
CDR3nt: TGTGCCATCAGTCGAGCGGGACCGAACACCGGGGAGCTGTTTTTT
CDR3aa: CAISRAGPNTGELFF

abundance: few
j_gene: TRBJ1-2
v_gene: TRBV4-3
d_gene: TRBD1
CDR3nt: TGCGCCAGCAGCCAAGAAAGGGGACAGAACTATGGCTACCCCTTC
CDR3aa: CASSQERGQNYGYPF

abundance: .
j_gene: TRBJ2-3
v_gene: TRBV11-2
d_gene: TRBD2
CDR3nt: TGTGCCAGCAGCTGGGGGGGAGCCGCAGATACGCAGTATTTT
CDR3aa: CASSWGGAADTQYF

abundance: .
j_gene: TRBJ2-7
v_gene: TRBV10-1
d_gene: TRBD1
CDR3nt: TGCGCCAGCAGTGGGTCAGGGGGCGAGCAGTACTTC
CDR3aa: CASSGSGGEQYF

abundance: few
j_gene: TRBJ2-1
v_gene: TRBV5-6
d_gene: TRBD2
CDR3nt: TGTGCCAGCAGCCTACGGGGGAGGGCCCCTGAGCAGTTCTTC
CDR3aa: CASSLRGRAPEQFF

abundance: .
j_gene: TRBJ2-7
v_gene: TRBV5-1
d_gene: .
CDR3nt: TGCGCCAGCAGGCACGTTCCGAGCTCCTACGAGCAGTACTTC
CDR3aa: CASRHVPSSYEQYF